The 4 T cell receptor beta chains listed next were all sequenced from one sample in a study of T-cell memory formation after mild COVID-19 (dated by TCRdb to the early 2020s). Libraries came from 5' RACE. Sequencing took place on an Illumina NovaSeq 6000. TCRdb itself trimmed the public reads at Q25 with fastp, ran MiXCR and retained productive beta chains. Every entry covers one CDR3 protein and lists the most common genes and DNA from its rows. Here the sample has a few hundred thousand distinct CDR3 sequences; approximately 15% occur a single time. The top ten constitute 20% to 25% of the sample. Sequencing was carried out using PBMCs or a T cell subset sorted from them (not recorded which). These receptors originate from a man younger than 30 who had mild COVID-19 (a few samples of this study predate the infection). The sample titles of this study are shuffled in the database, so cell type and time point are left out; the donor was told from shared clones.

The table lists this clonotype with many counts. The chain joins TRBV20-1 to TRBJ2-1; 8 nucleotides align to TRBD2. This CDR3 region has 17 residues. J lost 4 bases, V lost 4 bases, and 15 bases had no gene match. Germline V CDR1 and CDR2: DFQATT, SNEGSKA (reference sequence). Here the CDR3 reads CSATQVRGGPGYNEQFF. DNA for the CDR3: TGCAGTGCTACCCAAGTGCGCGGGGGGCCCGGATACAATGAGCAGTTCTTC.

This clonotype was counted a few times. The J gene is TRBJ2-1, the V gene TRBV7-2, with TRBD2 matching 8 bases. The CDR3 is 16 residues long. Germline V CDR1 and CDR2: SGHTA, FQGNSA. The V gene end was trimmed by 3 bases and the J gene end by 6 bases; junction bases not matched to a gene: 10. In DNA, the CDR3 is TGTGCCAGCAGCTTGTTCTCGAGCGGGGGAGGCAATGAGCAGTTCTTC. This gives the protein CASSLFSSGGGNEQFF.

The rearrangement links TRBV20-1 to TRBJ2-7, with TRBD1 matching 10 bases. This CDR3 comprises 13 residues. The germline V gene has CDR1 DFQATT and CDR2 SNEGSKA (reference sequence). Trimming took 3 bases from V and 3 from J; bases not matched to a gene: 2. The CDR3 is CSASGQGGYEQYF. CDR3 DNA sequence: TGCAGTGCTAGCGGACAGGGGGGCTACGAGCAGTACTTC.

This clonotype was observed a few times. In DNA form, the CDR3 reads TGCAGTGCTAGTGAGGACGGACTAGCGCTTCCCTACGAGCAGTACGTC. Translated, it gives CSASEDGLALPYEQYV. This chain connects TRBV20-1 to TRBJ2-7, with 9 bases that match TRBD2. The CDR3 consists of 16 residues. V lost 3 bases to trimming and J lost 2 bases; unmatched junction nucleotides: 11. In germline, CDR1 is DFQATT, CDR2 SNEGSKA (reference sequence).